This T cell receptor beta chain is drawn from a study of shared clonotypes between healthy human individuals. Method: immunoSEQ multiplex PCR; TCRdb's copy keeps in-frame clones and lacks some. Of about 2 million clones in the sample, about 95% were seen once. Germline V lookup: CDR1 SGHRS, CDR2 YFSETQ. CDR3 length equals 15 residues. V shed 6 bases, J shed 3 bases, and the junction held 8 bases outside the gene matches. The sequenced sample was naive CD4+ T cells sorted from blood. The subset: CD45RA+ positively selected. This TCR came from a man between 18 and 29 years old in good health. The rearrangement links TRBV5-1 to TRBJ2-5, with TRBD1 matching 10 bases. The CDR3 sequence is CASTHGDRGKETQYF. In DNA, the CDR3 is TGCGCCAGCACACACGGGGACAGGGGCAAAGAGACCCAGTACTTC.